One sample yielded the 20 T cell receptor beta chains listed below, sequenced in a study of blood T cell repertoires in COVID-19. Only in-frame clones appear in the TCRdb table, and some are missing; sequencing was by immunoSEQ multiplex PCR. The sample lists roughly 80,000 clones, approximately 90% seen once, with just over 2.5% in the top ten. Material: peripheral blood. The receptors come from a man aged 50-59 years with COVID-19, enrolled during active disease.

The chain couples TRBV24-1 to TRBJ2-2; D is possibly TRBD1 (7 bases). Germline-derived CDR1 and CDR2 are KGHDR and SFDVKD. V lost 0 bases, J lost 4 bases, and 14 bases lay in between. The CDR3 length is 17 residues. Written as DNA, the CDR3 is TGTGCCACCAGTGATTTGGGGCAGGGGGGAAGCACCGGGGAGCTGTTTTTT. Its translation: CATSDLGQGGSTGELFF.

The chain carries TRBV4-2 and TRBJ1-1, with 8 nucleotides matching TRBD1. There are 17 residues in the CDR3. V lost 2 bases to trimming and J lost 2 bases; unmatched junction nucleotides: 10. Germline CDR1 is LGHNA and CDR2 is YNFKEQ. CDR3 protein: CASSQTAGQGRNTEAFF. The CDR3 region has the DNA TGTGCCAGCAGCCAAACGGCCGGACAGGGACGAAACACTGAAGCTTTCTTT.

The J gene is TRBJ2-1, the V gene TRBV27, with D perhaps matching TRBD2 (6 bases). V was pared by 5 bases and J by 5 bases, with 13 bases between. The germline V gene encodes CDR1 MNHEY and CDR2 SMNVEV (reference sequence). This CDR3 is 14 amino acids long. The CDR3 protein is CASSVTSQNNEQFF. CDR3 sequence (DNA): TGTGCCAGCAGTGTCACTAGCCAAAACAATGAGCAGTTCTTC.

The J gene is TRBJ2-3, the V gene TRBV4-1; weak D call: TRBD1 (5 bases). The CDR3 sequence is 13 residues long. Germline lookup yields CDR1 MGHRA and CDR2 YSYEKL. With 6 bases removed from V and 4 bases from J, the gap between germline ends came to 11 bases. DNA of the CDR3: TGCGCCAGCAGAGCGCAGGGATCAGATACGCAGTATTTT. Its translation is CASRAQGSDTQYF.

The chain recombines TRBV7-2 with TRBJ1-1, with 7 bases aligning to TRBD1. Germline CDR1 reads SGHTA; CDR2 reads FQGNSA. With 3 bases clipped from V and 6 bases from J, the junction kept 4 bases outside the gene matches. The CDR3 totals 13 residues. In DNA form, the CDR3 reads TGTGCCAGCAGCTTTAGGGGGCGAGCTGAAGCTTTCTTT. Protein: CASSFRGRAEAFF.

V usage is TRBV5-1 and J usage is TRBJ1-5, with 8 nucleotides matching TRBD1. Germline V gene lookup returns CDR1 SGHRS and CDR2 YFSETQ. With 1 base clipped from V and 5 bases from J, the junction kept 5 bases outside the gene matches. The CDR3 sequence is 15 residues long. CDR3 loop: CASSLWQGADQPQHF. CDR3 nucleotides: TGCGCCAGCAGCTTGTGGCAGGGGGCCGATCAGCCCCAGCATTTT.

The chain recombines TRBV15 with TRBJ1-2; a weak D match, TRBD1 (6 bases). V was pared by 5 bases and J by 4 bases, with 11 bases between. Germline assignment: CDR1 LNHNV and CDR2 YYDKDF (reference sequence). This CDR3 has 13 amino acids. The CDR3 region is CATSGGGSYGYTF. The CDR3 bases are TGTGCCACCAGCGGGGGCGGATCCTATGGCTACACCTTC.

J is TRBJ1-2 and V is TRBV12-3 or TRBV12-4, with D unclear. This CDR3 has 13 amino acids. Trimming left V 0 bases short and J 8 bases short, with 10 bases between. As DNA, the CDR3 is TGTGCCAGCAGTTTAGCTTACGGGTTGGGCTACACCTTC. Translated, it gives CASSLAYGLGYTF.

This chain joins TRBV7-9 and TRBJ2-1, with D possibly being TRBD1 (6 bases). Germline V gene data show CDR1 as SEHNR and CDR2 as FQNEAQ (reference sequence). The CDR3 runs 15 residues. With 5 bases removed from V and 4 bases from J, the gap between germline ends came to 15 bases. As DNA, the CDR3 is TGTGCCAGCAGCCAACAGGGACGGGCGTACAATGAGCAGTTCTTC. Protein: CASSQQGRAYNEQFF.

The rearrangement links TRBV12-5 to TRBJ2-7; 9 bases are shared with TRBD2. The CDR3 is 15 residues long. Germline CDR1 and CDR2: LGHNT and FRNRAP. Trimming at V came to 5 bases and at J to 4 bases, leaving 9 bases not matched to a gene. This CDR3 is CASGPVSGRSYEQYF. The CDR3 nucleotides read TGTGCTAGTGGTCCGGTTAGCGGGAGAAGTTACGAGCAGTACTTC.

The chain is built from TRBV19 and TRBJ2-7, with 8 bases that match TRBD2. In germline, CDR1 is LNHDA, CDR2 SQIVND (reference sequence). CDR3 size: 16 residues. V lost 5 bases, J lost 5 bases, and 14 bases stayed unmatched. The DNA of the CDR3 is TGTGCCAGTAGTGCCACGGGGGGGATCGTCCCCAACGAGCAGTACTTC. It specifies CASSATGGIVPNEQYF.

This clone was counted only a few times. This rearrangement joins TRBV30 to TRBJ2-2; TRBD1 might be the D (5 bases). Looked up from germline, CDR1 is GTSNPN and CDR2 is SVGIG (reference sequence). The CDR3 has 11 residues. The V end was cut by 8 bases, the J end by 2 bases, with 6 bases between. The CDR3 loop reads CAGANTGELFF. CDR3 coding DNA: TGTGCCGGGGCTAACACCGGGGAGCTGTTTTTT.

For the CDR3, the DNA is TGCGCCAGCAGCCGGGTCATGGGACAGGGGGGCACAGATACGCAGTATTTT. Translation: CASSRVMGQGGTDTQYF. The chain is built from TRBV4-3 and TRBJ2-3, with 11 bases that match TRBD1. Germline CDR1 LGHNA, CDR2 YSLEER. V shed 4 bases, J shed 1 base, and the junction held 7 bases outside the gene matches. The CDR3 is made up of 17 amino acids.

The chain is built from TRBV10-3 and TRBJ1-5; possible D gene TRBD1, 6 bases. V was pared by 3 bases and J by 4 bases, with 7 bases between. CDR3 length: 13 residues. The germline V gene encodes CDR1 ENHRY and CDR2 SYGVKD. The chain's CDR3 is CAISDRGNQPQHF. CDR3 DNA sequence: TGTGCCATCAGTGACAGGGGAAATCAGCCCCAGCATTTT.

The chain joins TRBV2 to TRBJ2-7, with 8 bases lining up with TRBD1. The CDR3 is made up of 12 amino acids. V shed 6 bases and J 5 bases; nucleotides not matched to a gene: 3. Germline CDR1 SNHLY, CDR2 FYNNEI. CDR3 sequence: CASRAGGNEQYF. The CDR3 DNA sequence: TGTGCCAGCAGGGCAGGGGGCAACGAGCAGTACTTC.

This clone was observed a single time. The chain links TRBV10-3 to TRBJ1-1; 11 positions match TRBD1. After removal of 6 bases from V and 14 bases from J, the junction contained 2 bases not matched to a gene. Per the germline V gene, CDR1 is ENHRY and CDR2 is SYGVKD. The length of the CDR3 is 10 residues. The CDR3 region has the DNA TGTGCCATCAGGGACAGGGGGCTGTTCTTT. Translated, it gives CAIRDRGLFF.

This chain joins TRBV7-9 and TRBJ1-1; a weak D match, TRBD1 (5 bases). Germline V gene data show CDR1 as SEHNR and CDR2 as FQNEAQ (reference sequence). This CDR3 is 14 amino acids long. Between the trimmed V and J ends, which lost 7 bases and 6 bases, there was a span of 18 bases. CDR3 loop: CASTAQARVPEAFF. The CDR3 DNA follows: TGTGCCAGCACCGCCCAAGCCAGGGTGCCTGAAGCTTTCTTT.

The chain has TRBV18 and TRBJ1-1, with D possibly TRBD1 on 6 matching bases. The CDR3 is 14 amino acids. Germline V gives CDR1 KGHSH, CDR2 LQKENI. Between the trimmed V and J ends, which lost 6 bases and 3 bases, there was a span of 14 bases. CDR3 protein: CASSTGGADTEAFF. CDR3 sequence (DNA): TGTGCCAGCTCCACGGGGGGCGCGGACACTGAAGCTTTCTTT.

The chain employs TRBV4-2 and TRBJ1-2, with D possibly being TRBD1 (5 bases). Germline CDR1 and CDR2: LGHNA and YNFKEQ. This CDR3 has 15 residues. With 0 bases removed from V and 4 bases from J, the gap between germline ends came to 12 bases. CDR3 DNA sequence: TGTGCCAGCAGCCAAGACTTCCAGGGCGGCTATGGCTACACCTTC. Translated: CASSQDFQGGYGYTF.

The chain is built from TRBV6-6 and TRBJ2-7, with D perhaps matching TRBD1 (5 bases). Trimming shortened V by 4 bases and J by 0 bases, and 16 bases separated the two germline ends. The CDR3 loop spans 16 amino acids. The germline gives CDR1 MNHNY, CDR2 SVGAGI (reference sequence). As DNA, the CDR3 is TGTGCCAGCAGTTGGACATCTTTGAACAGCTCCTACGAGCAGTACTTC. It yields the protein CASSWTSLNSSYEQYF.